This T cell receptor beta chain originates from a study of T-cell memory formation after mild COVID-19. The CDR3 spans 16 residues. Germline V CDR1 and CDR2: MNHEY, SVGAGI. TCRdb used MiXCR to reprocess the 5' RACE reads, holding one entry per CDR3 protein. Among fewer than 650,000 distinct CDR3 sequences listed, about 20% were seen once. Study results and caveats: That cross-reactive memory joined was suggested by some responding clones appearing in pre-infection memory. Those CD4+ clones that contracted were mainly in CM and EM (CD8+ ones in EMRA). What remained unconfirmed was the SARS-CoV-2 specificity of second-wave clones peaking on day 37.

The table lists this clonotype with a few counts. The target antigen is unknown. One junction end does not reproduce the germline sequence, and a read error may be involved. The V call is TRBV6-5, the J call TRBJ2-5; 8 bases are a match to TRBD1. This clonotype originated in an adult woman who had mild COVID-19 (a few samples of this study predate the infection). Cell type and time point are not known. The sequenced sample consisted of PBMCs or a T cell subset sorted from them (not recorded which). CDR3 in amino acids: CASSYRVAGGQGTQYF. The DNA for the CDR3 is TGTGCCAGCAGTTACAGGGTGGCAGGGGGCCAAGGGACCCAGTACTTC.